The clone carrying this T cell receptor beta chain was counted at least ten times. Its matching antigen is unknown. These data come from a study of neurological immune-mediated disorders. The CDR3 has 15 residues. Trimming at V came to 0 bases and at J to 5 bases, leaving 7 bases not matched to a gene. Germline CDR1 reads SGDLS; CDR2 reads YYNGEE. The team produced cDNA through 5'RACE using 10-nucleotide random UMIs. TCRdb called the 5' RACE reads again in MiXCR, with one record for every CDR3 protein. There are roughly 57,000 distinct CDR3 sequences in the sample; approximately 8.4% occur only once, and 1.9% lies in the top ten. The time point denotes: longitudinal time-point 3. Whole-study findings and limits: HTLV-1-associated myelopathy displayed the greatest TCR clonal expansion, and multiple sclerosis exhibited the smallest, lower than that of healthy controls.

This chain uses TRBV9 with TRBJ2-7; 8 nucleotides agree with TRBD2. The clonotype was recovered from a woman aged 40 to 50 in good health. The sequencing sample was made of PBMCs. DNA of the CDR3: TGTGCCAGCAGCGTAGGCGGACGGGAGGGGAACGAGCAGTACTTC. Its translation: CASSVGGREGNEQYF.